This T cell receptor beta chain was profiled in a study of response to subunit inactivated influenza vaccine. Study-wide findings and caveats: T cells newly recruited by each seasonal influenza vaccination are few, the authors suggested.

With respect to this clonotype: Its antigen is not identified.

One entry per CDR3 protein results from TCRdb running MiXCR on the RT-PCR reads. The table lists 600,000 to 850,000 distinct CDR3 sequences, 12% to 15% of them singletons, with 7.6% in the top ten. Germline assignment: CDR1 DFQATT and CDR2 SNEGSKA (reference sequence). V shed 7 bases and J shed 6 bases, with 14 bases lying between them. This CDR3 is built from 12 residues. The sequence came from a man aged 50-59 years who received an inactivated influenza vaccine. The chain carries TRBV20-1 and TRBJ2-3; possibly TRBD1 for D (5 bases). Sequences were derived from PBMCs from blood, sampled 14 days before vaccination. CDR3 coding DNA: TGCAGTGGGCGAAAGGGGCTGGATACGCAGTATTTT. Translated, it gives CSGRKGLDTQYF.